The entry below gives a single T cell receptor beta chain sequence along with its context. The CDR3 has 13 amino acids. V gave up 8 bases and J gave up 1 base; unmatched junction bases: 3. CDR1 is MNHEY, CDR2 SVGAGI, per germline. The data originate from a study of blood T cell repertoires in COVID-19. Looking at the study overall: COVID-19 samples collected from the United States, Italy and Spain covered acute and convalescent phases. Nucleic acid was either cDNA or gDNA, and it came from T cells, B-cell-depleted T cells, or PBMCs.

Per the original data handling: The assay estimated nucleated cells by amplifying reference gene primers. Libraries were prepared by immunoSEQ multiplex PCR; TCRdb keeps only in-frame clonotypes and omits some of them. V, J and clone size are taken as reported in that table, and D and trimming were inferred from the DNA itself. The sample gives 210,000 or so clones, about three quarters of which show up once; approximately 3% is in the top ten. The TCR comes from an elderly woman with active or convalescent COVID-19. The V call is TRBV6-5, the J call TRBJ1-1, with 8 bases that match TRBD1. Sequenced input: peripheral blood. CDR3 loop: CASLTGANTEAFF. The CDR3 bases are TGTGCCAGCCTGACAGGGGCGAACACTGAAGCTTTCTTT.